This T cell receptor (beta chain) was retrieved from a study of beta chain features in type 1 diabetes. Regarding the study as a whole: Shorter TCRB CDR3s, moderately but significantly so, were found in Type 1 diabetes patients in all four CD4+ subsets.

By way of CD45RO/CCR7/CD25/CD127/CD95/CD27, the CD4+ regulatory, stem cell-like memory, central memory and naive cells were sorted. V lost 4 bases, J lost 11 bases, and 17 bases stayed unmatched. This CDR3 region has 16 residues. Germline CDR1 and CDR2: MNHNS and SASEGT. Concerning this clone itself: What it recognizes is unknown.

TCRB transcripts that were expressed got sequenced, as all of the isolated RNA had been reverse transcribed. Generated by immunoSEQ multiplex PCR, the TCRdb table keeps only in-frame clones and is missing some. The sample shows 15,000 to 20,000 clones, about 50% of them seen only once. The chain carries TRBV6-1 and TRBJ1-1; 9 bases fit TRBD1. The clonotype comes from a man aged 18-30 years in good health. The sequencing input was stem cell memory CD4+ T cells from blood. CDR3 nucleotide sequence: TGTGCCAGCAGTGGTGCCGGGACAGGGTCGTTGGATTCGGCTTTCTTT. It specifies CASSGAGTGSLDSAFF.